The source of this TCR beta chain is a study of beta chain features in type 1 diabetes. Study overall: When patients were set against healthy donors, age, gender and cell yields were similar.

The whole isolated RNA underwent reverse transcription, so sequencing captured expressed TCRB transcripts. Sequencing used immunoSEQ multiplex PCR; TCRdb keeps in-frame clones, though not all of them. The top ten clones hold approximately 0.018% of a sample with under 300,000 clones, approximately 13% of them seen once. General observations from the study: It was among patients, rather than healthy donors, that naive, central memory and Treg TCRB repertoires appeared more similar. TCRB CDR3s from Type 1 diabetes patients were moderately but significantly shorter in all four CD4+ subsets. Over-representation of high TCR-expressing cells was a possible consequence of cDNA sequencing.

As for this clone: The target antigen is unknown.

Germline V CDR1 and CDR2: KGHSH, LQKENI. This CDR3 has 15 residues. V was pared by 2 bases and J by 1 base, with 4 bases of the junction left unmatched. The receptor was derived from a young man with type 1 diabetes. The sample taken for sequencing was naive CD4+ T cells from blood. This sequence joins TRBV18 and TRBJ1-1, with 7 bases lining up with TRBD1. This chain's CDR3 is CASSPGTDRNTEAFF. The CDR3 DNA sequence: TGTGCCAGCTCACCAGGGACAGACCGGAACACTGAAGCTTTCTTT.